There are many counts of the clone carrying this TCR beta chain. What it recognizes is unknown. The cDNA had a unique molecular identifier and a template-switch universal primer site. In TCRdb, the 5' RACE reads were re-called with MiXCR into one record per CDR3 protein. This sample yields around 490,000 distinct CDR3 sequences, of which 13% to 15% are seen a single time; approximately 1% belongs to the top ten. This sample is part of a study of identical twins. Study conclusions and caveats: Insertion counts were lower in abundant cord blood beta clonotypes, a trend that memory repertoires did not show. Researchers reported weaker excess twin sharing in beta out-of-frame sequences. Zero-insertion analyses were open to partial confounding by invariant MAIT and iNKT cells.

The same data also went into a second study, on yellow fever vaccine responses in identical twins.

The clonotype was recovered from a young woman in good health. Sequencing was performed on CD4+ T cells sorted from blood.

DNA for the CDR3: TGCAGCGTTGAGGGTAGGGGGGTCTACAATGAGCAGTTCTTC. Translating gives CSVEGRGVYNEQFF. This chain joins TRBV29-1 and TRBJ2-1, with D perhaps matching TRBD1 or TRBD2 (6 bases each). The V and J ends lost 3 bases and 3 bases respectively, with 12 bases between them. Germline V gene sequence: CDR1 SQVTM, CDR2 ANQGSEA. The CDR3 is made up of 14 amino acids.